A single TCR beta chain is shown here with its context. Germline lookup yields CDR1 MDHEN and CDR2 SYDVKM. Trimming pared 7 bases from V and 0 bases from J, leaving 8 bases between. The CDR3 has 13 residues. These data are taken from a study of blood T cell repertoires in COVID-19. As for the study in general: The United States, Italy and Spain provided the acute and convalescent COVID-19 samples.

Clones were read by immunoSEQ multiplex PCR, and TCRdb kept only the in-frame ones, dropping some. Of some 110,000 clones listed, about 88% are singletons. The source of this sequence is a human donor in a cohort sampled during active COVID-19. Sequenced sample: peripheral blood. The chain uses TRBV28 and TRBJ2-3, with D maybe TRBD1 (6 bases). The CDR3 loop reads CASIDRSTDTQYF. The CDR3 nucleotides are TGTGCCAGCATCGACAGGAGCACAGATACGCAGTATTTT.